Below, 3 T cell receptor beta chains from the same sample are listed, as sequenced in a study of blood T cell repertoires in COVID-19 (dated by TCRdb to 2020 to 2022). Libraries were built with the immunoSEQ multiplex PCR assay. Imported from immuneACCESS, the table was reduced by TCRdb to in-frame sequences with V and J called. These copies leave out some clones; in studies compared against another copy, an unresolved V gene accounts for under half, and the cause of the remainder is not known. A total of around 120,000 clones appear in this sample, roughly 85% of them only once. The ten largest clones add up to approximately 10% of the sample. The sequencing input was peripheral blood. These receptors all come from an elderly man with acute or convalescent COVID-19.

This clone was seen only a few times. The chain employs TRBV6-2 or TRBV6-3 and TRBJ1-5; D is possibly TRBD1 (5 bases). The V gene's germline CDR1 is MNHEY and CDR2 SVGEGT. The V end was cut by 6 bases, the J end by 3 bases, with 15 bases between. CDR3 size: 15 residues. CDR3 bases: TGTGCCAGCAGCGCTACAGGTTTGTCCAATCAGCCCCAGCATTTT. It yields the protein CASSATGLSNQPQHF.

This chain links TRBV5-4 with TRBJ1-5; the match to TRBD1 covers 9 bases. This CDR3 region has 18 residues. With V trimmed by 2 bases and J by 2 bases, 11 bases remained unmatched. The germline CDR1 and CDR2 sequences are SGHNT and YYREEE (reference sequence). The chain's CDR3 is CASSFGQGLLGGNQPQHF. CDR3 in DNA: TGTGCCAGCAGCTTCGGACAGGGGCTATTGGGAGGCAATCAGCCCCAGCATTTT.

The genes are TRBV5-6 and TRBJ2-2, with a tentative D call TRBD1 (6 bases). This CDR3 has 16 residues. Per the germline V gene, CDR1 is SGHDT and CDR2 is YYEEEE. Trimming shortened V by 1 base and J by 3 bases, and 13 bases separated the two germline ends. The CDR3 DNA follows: TGTGCCAGCAGCTTGTATGGGAAGGGGGACACCGGGGAGCTGTTTTTT. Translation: CASSLYGKGDTGELFF.